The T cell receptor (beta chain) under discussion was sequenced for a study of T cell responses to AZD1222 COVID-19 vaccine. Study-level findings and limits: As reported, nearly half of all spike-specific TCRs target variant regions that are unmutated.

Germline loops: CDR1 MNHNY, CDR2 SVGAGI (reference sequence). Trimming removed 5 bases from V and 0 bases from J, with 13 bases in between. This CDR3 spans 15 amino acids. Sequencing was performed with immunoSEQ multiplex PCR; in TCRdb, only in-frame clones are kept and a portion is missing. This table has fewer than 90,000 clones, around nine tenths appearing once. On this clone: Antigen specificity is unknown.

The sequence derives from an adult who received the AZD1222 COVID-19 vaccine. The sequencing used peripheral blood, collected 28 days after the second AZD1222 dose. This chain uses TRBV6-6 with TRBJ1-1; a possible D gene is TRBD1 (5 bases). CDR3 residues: CASSPGGGLNTEAFF. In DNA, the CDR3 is TGTGCCAGCAGTCCCGGGGGGGGGTTGAACACTGAAGCTTTCTTT.